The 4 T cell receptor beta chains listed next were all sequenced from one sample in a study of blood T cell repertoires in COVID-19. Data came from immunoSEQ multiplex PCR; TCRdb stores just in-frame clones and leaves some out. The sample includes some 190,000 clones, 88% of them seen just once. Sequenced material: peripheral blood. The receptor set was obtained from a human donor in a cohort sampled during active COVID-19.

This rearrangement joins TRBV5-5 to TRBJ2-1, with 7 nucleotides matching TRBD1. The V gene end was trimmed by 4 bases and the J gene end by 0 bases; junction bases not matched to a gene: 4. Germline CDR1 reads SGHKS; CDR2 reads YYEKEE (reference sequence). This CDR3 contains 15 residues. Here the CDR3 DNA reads TGTGCCAGCAGCACCCGGGACAGCTCCTACAATGAGCAGTTCTTC. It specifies CASSTRDSSYNEQFF.

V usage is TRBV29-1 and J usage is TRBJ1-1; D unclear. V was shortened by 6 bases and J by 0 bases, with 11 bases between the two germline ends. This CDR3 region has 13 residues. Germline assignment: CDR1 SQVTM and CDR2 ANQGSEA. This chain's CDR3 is CSVVRRLNTEAFF. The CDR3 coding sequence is TGCAGCGTCGTCCGGCGGTTGAACACTGAAGCTTTCTTT.

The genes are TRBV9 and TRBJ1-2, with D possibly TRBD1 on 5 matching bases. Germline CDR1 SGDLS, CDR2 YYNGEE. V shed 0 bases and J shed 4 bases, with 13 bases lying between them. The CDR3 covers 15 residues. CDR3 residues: CASSVAPGLGYGYTF. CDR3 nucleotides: TGTGCCAGCAGCGTAGCCCCGGGACTGGGCTATGGCTACACCTTC.

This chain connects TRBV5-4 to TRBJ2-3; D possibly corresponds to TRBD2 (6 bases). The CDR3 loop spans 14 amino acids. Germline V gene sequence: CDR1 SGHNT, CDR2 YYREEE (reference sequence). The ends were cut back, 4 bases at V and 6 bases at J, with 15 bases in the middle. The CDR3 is CASSTRGNSDTQYF. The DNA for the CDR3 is TGTGCCAGCAGCACCCGCGGGAATTCCGATACGCAGTATTTT.